Shown below are 7 T cell receptor beta chains from a single sample sequenced in a study of early T cells in non-severe SARS-CoV-2 infection. TCRdb reprocessed the 5' RACE reads via MiXCR and lists one record per CDR3 protein. Of more than 65,000 distinct CDR3 sequences in the sample, roughly 12% were seen once. Sequenced input: whole blood. The receptors here all came from an adult who was a healthcare worker with PCR-confirmed SARS-CoV-2 infection or an uninfected control (not recorded which).

In this sample, this clonotype turned up a few times. The rearrangement uses TRBV7-2 and TRBJ1-2; TRBD1 aligns across 8 bases. Germline-derived CDR1 and CDR2 are SGHTA and FQGNSA. Trimming cost V 5 bases and J 3 bases; bases outside gene matches: 20. The CDR3 has 19 amino acids. The CDR3 reads CASSPRWTGTPRAYYGYTF. The CDR3 DNA reads as TGTGCCAGCAGCCCGAGATGGACAGGGACCCCCCGGGCTTACTATGGCTACACCTTC.

The genes are TRBV28 and TRBJ1-5; 11 nucleotides agree with TRBD1. The CDR3 sequence is 15 residues long. With 4 bases clipped from V and 5 bases from J, the junction kept 4 bases outside the gene matches. Germline V gives CDR1 MDHEN, CDR2 SYDVKM. The CDR3 coding sequence is TGTGCCAGCAGTTCCCGGACAGGGGGCCATCAGCCCCAGCATTTT. Translating gives CASSSRTGGHQPQHF.

This chain uses TRBV12-3 or TRBV12-4 with TRBJ1-1; D call uncertain. V lost 7 bases and J 2 bases, leaving 14 bases between the germline ends. CDR3 length: 14 amino acids. The CDR3 DNA sequence: TGTGCCAGCAACCCCGGAGGGTTTAACACTGAAGCTTTCTTT. The encoded protein is CASNPGGFNTEAFF.

The chain joins TRBV27 to TRBJ1-2; a possible D gene is TRBD1 (6 bases). This CDR3 is built from 15 residues. Germline loops: CDR1 MNHEY, CDR2 SMNVEV (reference sequence). V gave up 5 bases and J gave up 3 bases, with 16 bases separating them. The CDR3 nucleotides read TGTGCCAGCAGTACTACAGGGTACGTCGACTATGGCTACACCTTC. Its protein product is CASSTTGYVDYGYTF.

This clonotype was counted at least ten times. The chain joins TRBV5-6 to TRBJ2-7; 9 bases are a match to TRBD2. Germline V gene data show CDR1 as SGHDT and CDR2 as YYEEEE. This CDR3 region has 17 residues. With 3 bases clipped from V and 2 bases from J, the junction kept 12 bases outside the gene matches. CDR3 nucleotides: TGTGCCAGCAGCTCACCGATTCGACTAGCGGAAACCTACGAGCAGTACTTC. Its protein product is CASSSPIRLAETYEQYF. The full variable domain, with the rest looked up from reference TRBV5-6 and TRBJ2-7, is DAGVTQSPTHLIKTRGQQVTLRCSPKSGHDTVSWYQQALGQGPQFIFQYYEEEERQRGNFPDRFSGHQFPNYSSELNVNALLLGDSALYLCASSSPIRLAETYEQYFGPGTRLTVT.

Ten or more counts support this clonotype. The CDR3 nucleotides read TGCGCCAGCAGCCAACGCGGCTTAGCGGGGACAGATACGCAGTATTTT. Translating gives CASSQRGLAGTDTQYF. This chain connects TRBV4-3 to TRBJ2-3; 8 bases line up with TRBD2. V lost 2 bases and J lost 3; bases outside the gene matches: 7. CDR3 size: 16 residues. Per the germline V gene, CDR1 is LGHNA and CDR2 is YSLEER.

This chain uses TRBV29-1 with TRBJ2-2; D unclear. The germline V gene has CDR1 SQVTM and CDR2 ANQGSEA. V was pared by 4 bases and J by 0 bases, with 9 bases between. This CDR3 contains 14 residues. Here the CDR3 DNA reads TGCAGCGTTGCAGGCAGCGCGAACACCGGGGAGCTGTTTTTT. It translates to CSVAGSANTGELFF.